This T cell receptor (beta chain) was captured in a study of tumor-infiltrating lymphocytes in localized non-small cell lung cancer. Study background: Patients included smokers and never-smokers with various histologies, some sampled after neoadjuvant chemotherapy.

With V trimmed by 6 bases and J by 5 bases, 6 bases remained unmatched. The germline V gene has CDR1 KGHSH and CDR2 LQKENI. This CDR3 comprises 15 residues. General study results and limits: T-cell fraction did not differ between immunotypes IM1 and IM2.

Worth noting for this clone: What it binds is unknown.

This table comes from immunoSEQ multiplex PCR, and its TCRdb copy is limited to in-frame clones, with some not included. The sample contains some 15,000 clones, around 82% of which appear only once. The chain joins TRBV18 to TRBJ2-2, with 10 bases identical to TRBD1. The receptor comes from a human donor with non-small cell lung cancer. The sequencing input was uninvolved lung tissue not adjacent to the tumor. The CDR3 here is CASSLGQGLTGELFF. Here the CDR3 DNA reads TGTGCCAGCTCCCTGGGACAGGGGCTGACCGGGGAGCTGTTTTTT. Combining the CDR3 with reference TRBV18 and TRBJ2-2 gives the whole variable domain NAGVMQNPRHLVRRRGQEARLRCSPMKGHSHVYWYRQLPEEGLKFMVYLQKENIIDESGMPKERFSAEFPKEGPSILRIQQVVRGDSAAYFCASSLGQGLTGELFFGEGSRLTVL.